This is a list of T cell receptor beta chains from one sample in a study of cytomegalovirus exposure and HLA in healthy donors. Using immunoSEQ multiplex PCR, the repertoire was profiled, and TCRdb retains in-frame clones only, with some absent. The sample consists of 140,000 or so clones, approximately 92% of them appearing once. The sample comprised PBMCs. The receptors stem from a woman in her late teens or twenties in good health and CMV-seropositive. The CDR3 runs from the conserved cysteine through the conserved F or W. D genes are given only for firm matches. Clone size is stated in some rows and not others, as once, few, many or a class when expanded.

j_call v_call d_call clone_size cdr3_nt cdr3_aa
TRBJ2-1 TRBV19 TRBD1 - TGTGCCAGTAGATACGGGACAGGTTCGGATGAGCAGTTCTTC CASRYGTGSDEQFF
TRBJ2-2 TRBV6-4 TRBD2 - TGTGCCAGCAGTGACGGGACTAGCACCGGGGAGCTGTTTTTT CASSDGTSTGELFF
TRBJ1-1 TRBV7-9 TRBD1 few TGTGCCAGCAGCTTAGGGGGACAGGGAGGCACTGAAGCTTTCTTT CASSLGGQGGTEAFF
TRBJ2-7 TRBV7-3 TRBD1 - TGTGCCAGCAGCCCCCACTCCGGGACAGGGGGAGGCGAGCAGTACTTC CASSPHSGTGGGEQYF
TRBJ1-4 TRBV28 - - TGTGCCAGCAGTTTTAGACTTAATAATGAAAAACTGTTTTTT CASSFRLNNEKLFF
TRBJ1-2 TRBV4-2 TRBD1 few TGTGCCAGCAGCCATCCGGCAGGGGGTAACTATGGCTACACCTTC CASSHPAGGNYGYTF
TRBJ2-7 TRBV18 - - TGTGCCAGCTCACCAATGGAGGGTCCCTACGAGCAGTACTTC CASSPMEGPYEQYF
TRBJ1-4 TRBV19 - - TGTGCCAGTAGTATCGTTGCAACTAATGAAAAACTGTTTTTT CASSIVATNEKLFF
TRBJ1-5 TRBV27 - once TGTGCCAGCAGTTGGACGGCAGGGCTCCAGCCCCAGCATTTT CASSWTAGLQPQHF
TRBJ2-1 TRBV5-1 TRBD1 - TGCGCCAGCAGCTTACAGGGGAGCTCCTACAATGAGCAGTTCTTC CASSLQGSSYNEQFF
TRBJ1-1 TRBV7-2 TRBD1 - TGTGCCAGCAGCTTATTCCCAAAAACAGGGGGCGCCTCCCCTTTCTTT CASSLFPKTGGASPFF
TRBJ1-1 TRBV5-1 TRBD1 - TGCGCCAGCAGCCACGGGACAGGGGGCTTCACTGAAGCTTTCTTT CASSHGTGGFTEAFF
TRBJ1-2 TRBV7-9 - - TGTGCCAGCAGCTTAGGGGCAGATGTCTATGGCTACACCTTC CASSLGADVYGYTF
TRBJ2-7 TRBV9 - few TGTGCCAGCAGCGCCGGGACTCACTCCTACGAGCAGTACTTC CASSAGTHSYEQYF
TRBJ1-3 TRBV27 - - TGTGCCAGCAGTCCAGACCCGACGCACCCGGGGAACACCATATATTTT CASSPDPTHPGNTIYF
TRBJ1-2 TRBV5-6 - once TGTGCCAGCAGCTTGGCCGGGAGTTATGGCTACACCTTC CASSLAGSYGYTF
TRBJ1-5 TRBV19 TRBD1 - TGTGCCAGTAGCGGCCCGGACGGGACAGGGGAGGATAGCAATCAGCCCCAGCATTTT CASSGPDGTGEDSNQPQHF
TRBJ1-2 TRBV7-2 - - TGTGCCAGCAGCTTAGCCTCAGGGTCCAACTATGGCTACACCTTC CASSLASGSNYGYTF
TRBJ2-2 TRBV7-2 TRBD1 - TGTGCCAGCAGCTTAGCGTGGGACAGTCTGAACACCGGGGAGCTGTTTTTT CASSLAWDSLNTGELFF
TRBJ1-5 TRBV6-5 - - TGTGCCAGCAGGCCAGGGTCCAATCAGCCCCAGCATTTT CASRPGSNQPQHF
TRBJ2-1 TRBV4-1 TRBD1 - TGCGCCAGCAGCCAAGCGACCCTCCGGGACAGGTACTGGAGTGAGCAGTTCTTC CASSQATLRDRYWSEQFF
TRBJ2-7 TRBV4-3 TRBD1 - TGCGCCAGCAGCCCTTGGACAGGGACCTACGAGCAGTACTTC CASSPWTGTYEQYF
TRBJ1-5 TRBV19 - - TGTGCCAGTAGTATGGTGAACAGGGATGATCAGCCCCAGCATTTT CASSMVNRDDQPQHF
TRBJ1-1 TRBV6-8 - once TGTGCCAGCAGTTACCTTAAGCGACAGATGAACACTGAAGCTTTCTTT CASSYLKRQMNTEAFF
TRBJ2-2 TRBV4-1 TRBD1 few TGCGCCAGCAGCCAAGAAAGACGAGGGACAGCTATTCCCGGGGAGCTGTTTTTT CASSQERRGTAIPGELFF
TRBJ2-7 TRBV7-8 - - TGTGCCAGCAGCTACCGAAGAGGCTACGAGCAGTACTTC CASSYRRGYEQYF
TRBJ1-6 TRBV30 TRBD1 - TGTGCCTGGGGGACAGGGTCGATAGGTAATTCACCCCTCCACTTT CAWGTGSIGNSPLHF
TRBJ1-2 TRBV2 TRBD1 few TGTGCCAGCAGGGGACAGGACTATGGCTACACCTTC CASRGQDYGYTF
TRBJ2-3 TRBV9 - - TGTGCCAGCAGCGACGGAGGGGCGGGCCAGCGCACAGATACGCAGTATTTT CASSDGGAGQRTDTQYF